This T cell receptor beta chain was observed in a study of OX40 agonist ivuxolimab in advanced cancers. This clone appeared a few times. Profiling relied on immunoSEQ multiplex PCR, and the TCRdb table lists in-frame clones only, not all of them. The sample has roughly 75,000 clones, more than 70% seen once; the top ten hold around 6%. The CDR3 is 14 amino acids. The V gene lost 6 bases and the J gene lost 8 bases, with 19 bases spanning the gap. CDR1 and CDR2 from the germline V gene are SNHLY and FYNNEI. The starting material was CD4+ or CD8+ T cells sorted from blood, obtained in a trial of the OX40 agonist ivuxolimab. This TCR came from an adult with an advanced solid tumor such as melanoma, head and neck, liver or kidney cancer. The chain has TRBV2 and TRBJ1-2, with D perhaps TRBD1 (5 bases). CDR3: CASRLIDSGVGYTF. CDR3 sequence (DNA): TGTGCCAGCAGGTTAATAGACAGCGGTGTAGGCTACACCTTC.